This T cell receptor (beta chain) appears in the sequencing data of a study of T cell clonotyping in hematopoietic cell transplantation. Clones were sequenced by immunoSEQ multiplex PCR, and TCRdb holds only the in-frame ones, with some missing. The sample yields roughly 13,000 clones, about 93% seen once. The V gene end was trimmed by 3 bases and the J gene end by 5 bases; junction bases not matched to a gene: 23. CDR3 size: 20 residues. Germline V gene lookup returns CDR1 SGHNT and CDR2 YENEEA. V and J are TRBV11-3 and TRBJ2-5, with 8 bases fitting TRBD1. Sequencing input: peripheral blood mononuclear cells. This clonotype was obtained from a man aged 25 to 40 in good health. Some clones in this sample may be carry-over from other donors' samples. CDR3 sequence (DNA): TGTGCCAGCAGCTTTTCCTCCGTCTCCAGGGGGCGCCAAGGGTGGGAGACCCAGTACTTC. Translating it yields CASSFSSVSRGRQGWETQYF.